A selection of T cell receptor beta chains follows, all from one sample in a study of chronic HIV infection and antiretroviral therapy. One entry per CDR3 protein, called by TCRdb with MiXCR from the 5' RACE reads. The table lists 30,000 to 35,000 distinct CDR3 sequences, about 9.7% of them singletons. Sequencing was done on a sample of peripheral blood. The source of these receptors is an adult who had HIV and had not received antiretroviral therapy, or was an uninfected healthy control (not recorded which). CDR3s include the opening cysteine and the closing phenylalanine or tryptophan. Each record gives: V gene, J gene, clone size, D gene, CDR3 protein, CDR3 DNA. The D gene is left open where the match is weak. Clone size is not always given. Where it is, it says once, few, many or a class for expanded clones.

V gene: TRBV6-5
J gene: TRBJ1-1
clone size: .
D gene: .
CDR3 protein: CASSPSWGTTEAFF
CDR3 DNA: TGTGCCAGCAGCCCCTCCTGGGGGACGACTGAAGCTTTCTTT

V gene: TRBV12-3/TRBV12-4
J gene: TRBJ2-1
clone size: many
D gene: .
CDR3 protein: CASSVRDTPYNEQFF
CDR3 DNA: TGTGCCAGCAGCGTCCGGGACACCCCCTACAATGAGCAGTTCTTC

V gene: TRBV5-1
J gene: TRBJ2-5
clone size: .
D gene: .
CDR3 protein: CASSLGTQETQYF
CDR3 DNA: TGCGCCAGCAGCTTGGGAACCCAAGAGACCCAGTACTTC

V gene: TRBV29-1
J gene: TRBJ2-7
clone size: few
D gene: TRBD1
CDR3 protein: CSVEGTGSTYEQYF
CDR3 DNA: TGCAGCGTTGAAGGGACAGGGTCCACCTACGAGCAGTACTTC

V gene: TRBV6-5
J gene: TRBJ2-6
clone size: many
D gene: TRBD1
CDR3 protein: CASSYSPDRAFSGANVLTF
CDR3 DNA: TGTGCCAGCAGTTACTCCCCGGACAGGGCTTTCTCTGGGGCCAACGTCCTGACTTTC

V gene: TRBV3-1
J gene: TRBJ1-1
clone size: many
D gene: .
CDR3 protein: CASSQARWNTEAFF
CDR3 DNA: TGTGCCAGCAGCCAAGCCCGATGGAACACTGAAGCTTTCTTT

V gene: TRBV12-3/TRBV12-4
J gene: TRBJ2-1
clone size: many
D gene: TRBD2
CDR3 protein: CASSLESSGGAGEQFF
CDR3 DNA: TGTGCCAGCAGTTTAGAATCGAGCGGGGGGGCCGGTGAGCAGTTCTTC

V gene: TRBV20-1
J gene: TRBJ2-3
clone size: few
D gene: TRBD2
CDR3 protein: CSARTSGDTDTQYF
CDR3 DNA: TGCAGTGCTCGGACTAGCGGGGACACAGATACGCAGTATTTT

V gene: TRBV2
J gene: TRBJ1-5
clone size: .
D gene: TRBD1
CDR3 protein: CASSAEDRVNQPQHF
CDR3 DNA: TGTGCCAGCAGCGCCGAGGACAGGGTAAATCAGCCCCAGCATTTT

V gene: TRBV7-7
J gene: TRBJ2-3
clone size: many
D gene: TRBD2
CDR3 protein: CASSLMAGGHTDTQYF
CDR3 DNA: TGTGCCAGCAGCCTCATGGCGGGGGGCCACACAGATACGCAGTATTTT

V gene: TRBV7-8
J gene: TRBJ2-7
clone size: medium-sized
D gene: .
CDR3 protein: CASSLGDLSYEQYF
CDR3 DNA: TGTGCCAGCAGCTTAGGGGACCTGTCCTACGAGCAGTACTTC

V gene: TRBV2
J gene: TRBJ2-1
clone size: many
D gene: TRBD2
CDR3 protein: CASSPLAGEANEQFF
CDR3 DNA: TGTGCCAGCAGTCCCCTAGCGGGAGAGGCAAATGAGCAGTTCTTC

V gene: TRBV30
J gene: TRBJ1-5
clone size: few
D gene: .
CDR3 protein: CAWSQGPGQPQHF
CDR3 DNA: TGTGCCTGGAGCCAGGGTCCTGGTCAGCCCCAGCATTTT

V gene: TRBV29-1
J gene: TRBJ2-1
clone size: many
D gene: .
CDR3 protein: CSVVGGWDSNEQFF
CDR3 DNA: TGCAGCGTTGTGGGGGGTTGGGACAGCAATGAGCAGTTCTTC

V gene: TRBV28
J gene: TRBJ1-1
clone size: many
D gene: TRBD1
CDR3 protein: CASCGDRANTEAFF
CDR3 DNA: TGTGCCAGCTGCGGGGACAGGGCGAACACTGAAGCTTTCTTT

V gene: TRBV6-1
J gene: TRBJ2-3
clone size: many
D gene: TRBD2
CDR3 protein: CASSAPLAGSTDTQYF
CDR3 DNA: TGTGCCAGCAGTGCACCACTAGCGGGGAGCACAGATACGCAGTATTTT

V gene: TRBV10-3
J gene: TRBJ2-3
clone size: medium-sized
D gene: TRBD2
CDR3 protein: CAISDKRGGSDTQYF
CDR3 DNA: TGTGCCATCAGTGATAAGCGGGGGGGATCAGATACGCAGTATTTT

V gene: TRBV9
J gene: TRBJ1-4
clone size: few
D gene: .
CDR3 protein: CASSAEGGRNEKLFF
CDR3 DNA: TGTGCCAGCAGCGCAGAGGGGGGAAGGAATGAAAAACTGTTTTTT

V gene: TRBV6-2/TRBV6-3
J gene: TRBJ2-7
clone size: many
D gene: .
CDR3 protein: CASSLGEPYEQYF
CDR3 DNA: TGTGCCAGCAGTCTTGGGGAACCCTACGAGCAGTACTTC

V gene: TRBV4-2
J gene: TRBJ1-5
clone size: few
D gene: .
CDR3 protein: CASSPEESRGQPQHF
CDR3 DNA: TGTGCCAGCAGCCCCGAGGAGTCCAGGGGTCAGCCCCAGCATTTT